Following are 20 T cell receptor beta chains from one sample sequenced in a study of a mutant IDH1 vaccine in newly diagnosed glioma. Assay: immunoSEQ multiplex PCR; the TCRdb copy retains only in-frame clones and omits some. In the table there are around 50,000 clones, 88% of which are singletons. Indicated time point: week 35, safety follow-up. Vaccine doses each comprised 300 ug of mutant IDH1 20-mer peptide, with topical imiquimod. For these receptors, no antigen is known. Sequenced here: PBMCs, sampled from a glioma patient whose treatment included an IDH1 peptide vaccine. Source of these receptors: a woman between 40 and 50 years old with glioma.

The genes are TRBV6-1 and TRBJ1-3, with D maybe TRBD1 (6 bases). In germline, CDR1 is MNHNS, CDR2 SASEGT. There are 14 residues in the CDR3. The V gene lost 1 base and the J gene lost 4 bases, with 8 bases spanning the gap. This chain's CDR3 is CASSEGQGGNTIYF. The CDR3 coding sequence is TGTGCCAGCAGTGAAGGGCAGGGGGGAAACACCATATATTTT.

This clone has just one count. This chain joins TRBV27 and TRBJ1-2, with D unresolved. Germline lookup yields CDR1 MNHEY and CDR2 SMNVEV (reference sequence). The CDR3 runs to 13 residues. The ends were cut back, 5 bases at V and 4 bases at J, with 11 bases in the middle. The CDR3 loop is CASSVQAGYGYTF. The DNA of the CDR3 is TGTGCCAGCAGTGTCCAGGCTGGCTATGGCTACACCTTC.

The chain couples TRBV5-6 to TRBJ1-3; D gene uncertain. This CDR3 is 11 amino acids long. Germline CDR1 reads SGHDT; CDR2 reads YYEEEE. V lost 2 bases and J 5 bases, leaving 2 bases between the germline ends. CDR3 amino acids: CASSFRNTIYF. In DNA form, the CDR3 reads TGTGCCAGCAGCTTCCGAAACACCATATATTTT.

The chain has TRBV2 and TRBJ2-5, with TRBD1 matching 7 bases. Germline CDR1 SNHLY, CDR2 FYNNEI. Trimming removed 8 bases from V and 5 bases from J; junction bases left unmatched: 11. The CDR3 is 14 amino acids. CDR3 sequence (DNA): TGTGCCAGCGGCCTGGGACAGTGGGTCGAGACCCAGTACTTC. Translating it yields CASGLGQWVETQYF.

CDR3 sequence reads: CASSDRGNTGELFF. In nucleotides, the CDR3 is TGTGCCAGCAGTGACAGGGGTAACACCGGGGAGCTGTTTTTT. This chain connects TRBV6-1 to TRBJ2-2; D is possibly TRBD1 (6 bases). Germline CDR1 MNHNS, CDR2 SASEGT. V was shortened by 3 bases and J by 2 bases, with 7 bases between the two germline ends. The CDR3 consists of 14 residues.

V usage is TRBV5-5 and J usage is TRBJ2-7; no firm D call. The CDR3 consists of 14 residues. Germline values: CDR1 SGHKS, CDR2 YYEKEE (reference sequence). V dropped 4 bases and J dropped 6 bases, with 17 bases sitting between them. The CDR3 is CASSLGIFSGEQYF. In nucleotides, the CDR3 is TGTGCCAGCAGCCTGGGGATTTTTTCAGGCGAGCAGTACTTC.

DNA of the CDR3: TGTGCCAGCTCACCGGGACCCTCTAACCTAAACACTGAAGCTTTCTTT. Translated, it gives CASSPGPSNLNTEAFF. The chain combines TRBV18 with TRBJ1-1, with D possibly being TRBD1 (5 bases). Germline V gene data show CDR1 as KGHSH and CDR2 as LQKENI. Trimming cost V 3 bases and J 2 bases, with 16 bases left between them. The CDR3 extends over 16 amino acids.

The chain carries TRBV5-1 and TRBJ2-7; D possibly corresponds to TRBD2 (6 bases). The CDR3 is made up of 13 amino acids. V was shortened by 4 bases and J by 0 bases, with 8 bases between the two germline ends. Germline assignment: CDR1 SGHRS and CDR2 YFSETQ. CDR3 in DNA: TGCGCCAGCAGCGGGACTCCCTCCTACGAGCAGTACTTC. Protein: CASSGTPSYEQYF.

This sequence joins TRBV20-1 and TRBJ2-7; possible D gene TRBD2, 5 bases. The CDR3 totals 11 residues. The ends were cut back, 5 bases at V and 5 bases at J, with 10 bases in the middle. Germline V lookup: CDR1 DFQATT, CDR2 SNEGSKA (reference sequence). CDR3 bases: TGCAGTGCTGGGATGCGGGACGAGCAGTACTTC. Protein: CSAGMRDEQYF.

This chain joins TRBV5-1 and TRBJ2-7; a possible D gene is TRBD1 (5 bases). Germline lookup yields CDR1 SGHRS and CDR2 YFSETQ. V lost 0 bases to trimming and J lost 4 bases, with 17 bases between them. There are 16 residues in the CDR3. The CDR3 region is CASSLELGSGSYEQYF. CDR3 bases: TGCGCCAGCAGCTTGGAGTTGGGCTCAGGGTCATACGAGCAGTACTTC.

The V gene is TRBV5-4, the J gene TRBJ2-6; D not resolved. From germline, CDR1 is SGHNT and CDR2 YYREEE (reference sequence). The V and J ends lost 4 bases and 4 bases respectively, with 12 bases between them. CDR3 size: 15 residues. Written as DNA, the CDR3 is TGTGCCAGCAGCATTACAGCCTCAGGGGCCAACGTCCTGACTTTC. Translated, it gives CASSITASGANVLTF.

The chain recombines TRBV5-1 with TRBJ2-1; 8 bases line up with TRBD2. The CDR3 length is 15 residues. With V trimmed by 6 bases and J by 7 bases, 12 bases remained unmatched. Germline V gene lookup returns CDR1 SGHRS and CDR2 YFSETQ. CDR3 coding DNA: TGCGCCAGCACTCCCCTCGCGGGAGGATCTAATGAGCAGTTCTTC. It specifies CASTPLAGGSNEQFF.

J is TRBJ2-6 and V is TRBV29-1; D might be TRBD2 (5 bases). Trimming left V 4 bases short and J 1 base short, with 17 bases between. Per germline, CDR1 SQVTM and CDR2 ANQGSEA. This CDR3 is 17 amino acids long. The CDR3 bases are TGCAGCGTTGTACCGGAGACGGCGGGTTCTGGGGCCAACGTCCTGACTTTC. Translation: CSVVPETAGSGANVLTF.

V and J are TRBV6-4 and TRBJ1-6, with D possibly TRBD1 on 5 matching bases. The CDR3 is 14 amino acids. Per germline, CDR1 MRHNA and CDR2 SNTAGT. Trimming stripped 2 bases from V and 9 bases from J, with 11 bases between. The CDR3 loop reads CASSDGTLASPLHF. The CDR3 DNA reads TGTGCCAGCAGTGACGGGACTTTAGCTTCACCCCTCCACTTT.

This clone was counted between two and nine times. This sequence joins TRBV7-2 and TRBJ1-1; no firm D call. Germline V CDR1 and CDR2: SGHTA, FQGNSA. Trimming cost V 0 bases and J 2 bases, with 7 bases left between them. This CDR3 comprises 14 residues. The CDR3, as DNA: TGTGCCAGCAGCTTAGCGCGGCCTAACACTGAAGCTTTCTTT. Amino acids: CASSLARPNTEAFF.

The V call is TRBV19, the J call TRBJ1-2; possible D gene TRBD1, 6 bases. Germline lookup yields CDR1 LNHDA and CDR2 SQIVND (reference sequence). The ends were cut back, 3 bases at V and 4 bases at J, with 15 bases in the middle. CDR3 size: 15 residues. CDR3 amino acids: CASSIGTGNSYGYTF. CDR3 sequence (DNA): TGTGCCAGTAGTATTGGAACAGGGAACTCCTATGGCTACACCTTC.

CDR3 nucleotide sequence: TGTGCCAGCAGCTTAGGGCACAGTCTCACCTACGAGCAGTACTTC. Protein: CASSLGHSLTYEQYF. J is TRBJ2-7 and V is TRBV7-2; no clear D gene. Germline V gene lookup returns CDR1 SGHTA and CDR2 FQGNSA. This CDR3 has 15 amino acids. The V end was cut by 1 base, the J end by 2 bases, with 12 bases between.

Here the CDR3 reads CATYSSGSYNEQFF. The DNA for the CDR3 is TGTGCCACCTATTCTAGCGGCTCCTACAATGAGCAGTTCTTC. This chain uses TRBV6-6 with TRBJ2-1, with 7 bases aligning to TRBD2. Losses at the gene ends were 10 bases for V and 0 bases for J; bases not matched to a gene: 6. The length of the CDR3 is 14 residues. Germline CDR1 is MNHNY and CDR2 is SVGAGI (reference sequence).

This clone was observed a single time. The chain couples TRBV5-1 to TRBJ2-7, with TRBD1 matching over 8 bases. The CDR3 extends over 14 amino acids. CDR1 is SGHRS and CDR2 is YFSETQ in the germline V gene. The V and J ends lost 3 bases and 1 base, in that order; junction bases with no gene match: 3. In nucleotides, the CDR3 is TGCGCCAGCAGCTCAACAGGGGGTTCCTACGAGCAGTACTTC. Translation: CASSSTGGSYEQYF.

V gene TRBV9 combines with J gene TRBJ1-2, with a tentative D call TRBD1 (5 bases). This CDR3 has 15 amino acids. Between the trimmed V and J ends, which lost 1 base and 8 bases, there was a span of 18 bases. CDR1 is SGDLS, CDR2 YYNGEE, per germline. The CDR3 DNA reads TGTGCCAGCAGCGTATACGAGGAGGGGTCGGACGGCTACACCTTC. This encodes CASSVYEEGSDGYTF.